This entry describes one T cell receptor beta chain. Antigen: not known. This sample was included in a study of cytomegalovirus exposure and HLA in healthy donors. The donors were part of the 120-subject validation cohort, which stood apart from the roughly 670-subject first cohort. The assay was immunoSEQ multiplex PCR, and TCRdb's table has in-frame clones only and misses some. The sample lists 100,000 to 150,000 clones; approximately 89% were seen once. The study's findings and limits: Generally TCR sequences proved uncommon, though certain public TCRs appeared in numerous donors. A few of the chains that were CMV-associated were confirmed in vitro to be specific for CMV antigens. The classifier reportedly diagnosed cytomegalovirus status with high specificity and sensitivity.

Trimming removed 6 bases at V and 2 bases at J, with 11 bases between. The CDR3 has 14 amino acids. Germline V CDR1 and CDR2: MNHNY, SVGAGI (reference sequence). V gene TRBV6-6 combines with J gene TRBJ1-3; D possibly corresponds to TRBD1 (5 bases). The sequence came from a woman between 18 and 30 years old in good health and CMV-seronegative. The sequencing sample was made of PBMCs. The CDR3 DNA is TGTGCCAGCAGACCAGGAGGGGCTGGAAACACCATATATTTT. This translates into CASRPGGAGNTIYF.